This T cell receptor (beta chain) was observed in a study of T-cell memory formation after mild COVID-19. Study-wide points: Second-wave clones that peaked on day 37 lacked confirmed SARS-CoV-2 specificity. Pre-infection memory already had some responding clones, implying cross-reactive memory joined. Clones which contracted sat mainly in CM and EM if CD4+, and in EMRA if CD8+.

TCRdb fed the 5' RACE reads into MiXCR, producing one record per CDR3 protein. Among around 190,000 distinct CDR3 sequences listed, about 18% were seen once. V dropped 3 bases and J dropped 4; count of bases not matched to a gene: 8. The CDR3 has 16 amino acids. CDR1 and CDR2 from the germline V gene are KGHSH and LQKENI. This clonotype was seen a handful of times. The antigen is undetermined. The sequence came from a man aged 18 to 35 who had mild COVID-19 (a few samples of this study predate the infection). Cell type and time point are not known. The gene calls are TRBV18 and TRBJ2-3, with TRBD2 matching over 9 bases. Sequencing was performed on PBMCs or a T cell subset sorted from them (not recorded which). CDR3 loop: CASSPTSGALADTQYF. CDR3 nucleotide sequence: TGTGCCAGCTCACCGACTAGCGGTGCCCTCGCAGATACGCAGTATTTT.